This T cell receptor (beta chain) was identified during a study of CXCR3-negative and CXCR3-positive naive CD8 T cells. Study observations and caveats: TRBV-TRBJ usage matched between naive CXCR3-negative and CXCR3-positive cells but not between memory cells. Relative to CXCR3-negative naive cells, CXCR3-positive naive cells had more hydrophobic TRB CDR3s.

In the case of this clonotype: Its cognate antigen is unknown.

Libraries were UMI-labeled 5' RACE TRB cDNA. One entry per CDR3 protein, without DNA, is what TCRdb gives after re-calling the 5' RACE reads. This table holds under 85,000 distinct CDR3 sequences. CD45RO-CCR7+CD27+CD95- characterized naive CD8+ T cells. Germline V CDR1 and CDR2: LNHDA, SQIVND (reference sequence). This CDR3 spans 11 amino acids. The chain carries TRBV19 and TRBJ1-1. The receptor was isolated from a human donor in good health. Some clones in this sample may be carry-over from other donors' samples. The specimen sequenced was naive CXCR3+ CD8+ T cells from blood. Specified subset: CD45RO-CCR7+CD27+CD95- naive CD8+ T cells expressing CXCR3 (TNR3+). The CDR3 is CASSTTLEAFF.